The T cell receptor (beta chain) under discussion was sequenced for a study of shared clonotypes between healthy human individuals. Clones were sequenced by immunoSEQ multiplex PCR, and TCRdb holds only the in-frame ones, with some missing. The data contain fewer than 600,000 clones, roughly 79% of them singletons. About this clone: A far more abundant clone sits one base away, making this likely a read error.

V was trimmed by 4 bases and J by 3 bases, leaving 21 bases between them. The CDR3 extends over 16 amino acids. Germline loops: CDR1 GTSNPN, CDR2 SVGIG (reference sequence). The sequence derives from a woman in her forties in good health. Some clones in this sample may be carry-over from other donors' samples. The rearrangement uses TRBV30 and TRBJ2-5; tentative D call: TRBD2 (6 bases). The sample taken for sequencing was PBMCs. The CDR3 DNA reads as TGTGCCTGGAAGACGGTTCGCCTAGCGACCAAAGAGACCCAGTACTTC. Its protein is CAWKTVRLATKETQYF. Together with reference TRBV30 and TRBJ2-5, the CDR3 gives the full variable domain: SQTIHQWPATLVQPVGSPLSLECTVEGTSNPNLYWYRQAAGRGLQLLFYSVGIGQISSEVPQNLSASRPQDRQFILSSKKLLLSDSGFYLCAWKTVRLATKETQYFGPGTRLLVL.